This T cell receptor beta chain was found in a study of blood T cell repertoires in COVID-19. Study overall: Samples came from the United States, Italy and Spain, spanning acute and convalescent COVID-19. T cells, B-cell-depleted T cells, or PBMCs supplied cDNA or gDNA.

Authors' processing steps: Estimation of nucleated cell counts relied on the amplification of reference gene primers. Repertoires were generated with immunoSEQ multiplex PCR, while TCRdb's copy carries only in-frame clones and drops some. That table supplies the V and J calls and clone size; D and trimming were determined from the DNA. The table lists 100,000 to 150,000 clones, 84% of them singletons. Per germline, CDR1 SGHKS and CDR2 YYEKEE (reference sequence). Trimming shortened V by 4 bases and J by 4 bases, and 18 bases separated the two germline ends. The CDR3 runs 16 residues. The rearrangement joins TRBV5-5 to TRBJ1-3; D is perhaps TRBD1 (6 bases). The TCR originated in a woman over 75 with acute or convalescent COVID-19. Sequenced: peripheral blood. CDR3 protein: CASSPSPGQRGNTIYF. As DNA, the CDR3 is TGTGCCAGCAGCCCCTCCCCAGGACAGCGAGGAAACACCATATATTTT.